These 9 T cell receptor beta chains were all obtained from the same sample, sequenced in a study of T cell repertoires in cytomegalovirus infection. Antigen specificity for these receptors is unknown. From the reads, TCRdb called clonotypes with MiXCR, one entry per CDR3 protein. The data show about 89,000 distinct CDR3 sequences, 29% seen once. Sequenced here: CD8+ T cells from cultured PBMCs, sampled from culture after CMV antigen stimulation. The receptor source for this set is a human donor in good health (CMV status not recorded). Some clones in this sample may be carry-over from other donors' samples.

J is TRBJ2-7 and V is TRBV3-1, with 8 bases that match TRBD1. Germline CDR1 is LGHDT and CDR2 is YNNKEL (reference sequence). The CDR3 consists of 18 residues. With 1 base clipped from V and 3 bases from J, the junction kept 14 bases outside the gene matches. The CDR3 region is CASSQARFPGTGLYEQYF. For the CDR3, the DNA is TGTGCCAGCAGCCAAGCTCGGTTCCCCGGGACAGGACTCTACGAGCAGTACTTC.

The chain recombines TRBV11-2 with TRBJ2-5; 7 bases match TRBD2. V lost 1 base and J lost 4; bases outside the gene matches: 9. Germline CDR1 SGHAT, CDR2 FQNNGV. The CDR3 extends over 16 amino acids. The CDR3 bases are TGTGCCAGCAGCTTAGGCAGCGGGACCTCCCGAGAGACCCAGTACTTC. Amino acids: CASSLGSGTSRETQYF.

The chain is built from TRBV7-2 and TRBJ2-1, with D hard to call. V was clipped by 3 bases and J by 3 bases, with 9 bases between them. The CDR3 is 14 residues long. CDR1 and CDR2 from the germline V gene are SGHTA and FQGNSA. The CDR3 loop is CASSLENDYNEQFF. CDR3 DNA: TGTGCCAGCAGCTTGGAGAACGACTACAATGAGCAGTTCTTC.

This clonotype was detected many times. This chain joins TRBV7-9 and TRBJ1-2; TRBD1 is a possible D gene (6 bases). CDR1 is SEHNR and CDR2 is FQNEAQ in the germline V gene (reference sequence). V lost 1 base and J lost 6, with 9 bases in between. The CDR3 totals 13 residues. The CDR3: CASSLGGGDGYTF. In nucleotides, the CDR3 is TGTGCCAGCAGCTTAGGAGGGGGGGATGGCTACACCTTC.

The CDR3 protein is CASSLLQSGETQYF. The CDR3 region has the DNA TGTGCCAGCAGTTTACTTCAGTCGGGTGAGACCCAGTACTTC. This chain uses TRBV27 with TRBJ2-5; no definite D call. Trimming left V 2 bases short and J 5 bases short, with 12 bases between. The CDR3 extends over 14 amino acids. CDR1 and CDR2 (germline): MNHEY, SMNVEV (reference sequence).

In this sample, this clonotype turned up many times. The chain is built from TRBV7-2 and TRBJ2-7; maybe TRBD1 (6 bases). This CDR3 is built from 15 residues. Looked up from germline, CDR1 is SGHTA and CDR2 is FQGNSA. Trimming stripped 4 bases from V and 5 bases from J, with 18 bases between. The CDR3 sequence is CASSSTPTGRNEQYF. The CDR3 bases are TGTGCCAGCAGCTCGACCCCTACAGGGCGGAACGAGCAGTACTTC.

In its sample, this clonotype is medium-sized (0.01 to 0.1%). The chain uses TRBV7-2 and TRBJ1-2; the D is unclear. Germline CDR1 is SGHTA and CDR2 is FQGNSA. This CDR3 is built from 14 residues. The ends were cut back, 2 bases at V and 5 bases at J, with 12 bases in the middle. CDR3 bases: TGTGCCAGCAGCTTATCCCCAGGACCTTATGGCTACACCTTC. This translates into CASSLSPGPYGYTF.

The chain combines TRBV2 with TRBJ2-1; TRBD2 agrees at 9 bases. The V and J ends lost 8 bases and 7 bases, in that order; junction bases with no gene match: 6. From germline, CDR1 is SNHLY and CDR2 FYNNEI. CDR3 size: 13 residues. The CDR3 here is CASQNGLANEQFF. The CDR3 region has the DNA TGTGCCAGCCAAAATGGACTAGCGAATGAGCAGTTCTTC.

The chain is built from TRBV12-3 or TRBV12-4 and TRBJ2-2; TRBD1 agrees at 8 bases. The length of the CDR3 is 15 residues. V gave up 4 bases and J gave up 7 bases; unmatched junction bases: 8. The CDR3 coding sequence is TGTGCCAGCAGTTCCTGGACAGGGCGGAGCGGGGAGCTGTTTTTT. Translated: CASSSWTGRSGELFF.